The 24 T cell receptor beta chains presented below share a single source sample, sequenced in a study of shared clonotypes between healthy human individuals. The protocol was immunoSEQ multiplex PCR, while the TCRdb copy is restricted to in-frame clones and leaves out a portion. The table records about 2.5 million clones, around 92% of them present only once. The sequenced sample was naive CD4+ T cells from PBMCs. Subset given: CD45RA+ positively selected. The receptor set was obtained from a man aged 18 to 35 in good health. Some clones in this sample may be carry-over from other donors' samples.

This clone was counted only a few times. In the same sample, other DNA sequences code for this CDR3. The rearrangement links TRBV2 to TRBJ1-4; D is uncertain. Trimming cost V 6 bases and J 5 bases, with 4 bases left between them. Germline lookup yields CDR1 SNHLY and CDR2 FYNNEI. This CDR3 has 11 residues. This CDR3 is CASSGNEKLFF. The CDR3 nucleotides read TGTGCCAGCAGCGGGAATGAAAAACTGTTTTTT.

CDR3 sequence: CASSIKGAWDYGYTF. CDR3 nucleotides: TGTGCCAGCAGCATAAAGGGGGCTTGGGACTATGGCTACACCTTC. This chain links TRBV21-1 with TRBJ1-2; the table calls TRBD1, which could not be checked here. TRBV21-1 is classified as a pseudogene. The CDR3 contains 15 residues.

With regard to this clone: The same CDR3 is also encoded by other DNA sequences in this sample. V usage is TRBV28 and J usage is TRBJ1-5; D is possibly TRBD1 (6 bases). The CDR3 consists of 13 residues. V lost 6 bases and J 5 bases, leaving 11 bases between the germline ends. Germline CDR1 MDHEN, CDR2 SYDVKM. The chain's CDR3 is CASRLQGDQPQHF. The CDR3 DNA reads as TGTGCCAGCAGGTTACAGGGAGATCAGCCCCAGCATTTT.

The chain joins TRBV6-1 to TRBJ2-5; perhaps TRBD2 as D (5 bases). V was trimmed by 1 base and J by 5 bases, leaving 11 bases between them. Germline CDR1 and CDR2: MNHNS and SASEGT. The CDR3 is made up of 14 amino acids. The DNA of the CDR3 is TGTGCCAGCAGTGAAGGGGGTACGGGGGAGACCCAGTACTTC. Residues: CASSEGGTGETQYF.

The chain links TRBV29-1 to TRBJ1-1, with 7 positions matching TRBD1. V trimming: 7 bases; J trimming: 4 bases; junction bases outside the gene matches: 6. CDR1 and CDR2 from the germline V gene are SQVTM and ANQGSEA. The CDR3 covers 12 residues. The CDR3 DNA reads as TGCAGCGGCGGCGGACAGGCCACTGAAGCTTTCTTT. This sequence encodes CSGGGQATEAFF. Variable domain in full (rest from reference TRBV29-1 and TRBJ1-1): SAVISQKPSRDICQRGTSLTIQCQVDSQVTMMFWYRQQPGQSLTLIATANQGSEATYESGFVIDKFPISRPNLTFSTLTVSNMSPEDSSIYLCSGGGQATEAFFGQGTRLTVV.

The chain recombines TRBV7-9 with TRBJ2-7; D call uncertain. V was pared by 5 bases and J by 7 bases, with 12 bases between. Germline assignment: CDR1 SEHNR and CDR2 FQNEAQ (reference sequence). The CDR3 spans 12 residues. The CDR3 region has the DNA TGTGCCAGCAGCCCCCCACCAGGAGAGCAGTACTTC. Translating gives CASSPPPGEQYF.

The chain has TRBV5-4 and TRBJ1-1; perhaps TRBD1 as D (5 bases). The CDR3 extends over 16 amino acids. Germline assignment: CDR1 SGHNT and CDR2 YYREEE (reference sequence). With 4 bases removed from V and 1 base from J, the gap between germline ends came to 17 bases. CDR3 sequence: CASSTGTSKPNTEAFF. The CDR3 DNA is TGTGCCAGCAGCACCGGGACCTCGAAACCGAACACTGAAGCTTTCTTT.

The chain links TRBV6-6 to TRBJ1-2; D ambiguous. Trimming shortened V by 10 bases and J by 8 bases, and 17 bases separated the two germline ends. Germline V CDR1 and CDR2: MNHNY, SVGAGI (reference sequence). This CDR3 contains 12 residues. DNA of the CDR3: TGTGCCACCACGGGCCAAGGGCAAGGCTACACCTTC. This codes for CATTGQGQGYTF.

This clone was recorded only once. This same CDR3 is encoded by further DNA sequences in the sample. The gene calls are TRBV18 and TRBJ2-2; 9 nucleotides line up with TRBD1. Germline V lookup: CDR1 KGHSH, CDR2 LQKENI. V gave up 3 bases and J gave up 4 bases; unmatched junction bases: 3. The CDR3 contains 15 residues. The chain's CDR3 is CASSPLGQGTGELFF. The CDR3 bases are TGTGCCAGCTCACCGCTGGGACAGGGCACCGGGGAGCTGTTTTTT.

The V gene is TRBV18, the J gene TRBJ1-1; tentatively, D is TRBD1 (5 bases). Trimming pared 3 bases from V and 4 bases from J, leaving 12 bases between. CDR3 length: 14 amino acids. Germline assignment: CDR1 KGHSH and CDR2 LQKENI. The CDR3 region is CASSPARGVTEAFF. CDR3 nucleotides: TGTGCCAGCTCACCGGCAAGGGGCGTCACTGAAGCTTTCTTT.

DNA of the CDR3: TGTGCCAGCAGTTCCGGCTTAGGCACTAGAAGGTACGAGCAGTACTTC. This encodes CASSSGLGTRRYEQYF. This rearrangement joins TRBV28 to TRBJ2-7; tentatively, D is TRBD2 (5 bases). The CDR3 loop spans 16 amino acids. The germline V gene encodes CDR1 MDHEN and CDR2 SYDVKM. The V gene lost 4 bases and the J gene lost 4 bases, with 20 bases spanning the gap.

CDR3 residues: CASRKSSNQPQHF. CDR3 coding DNA: TGTGCCAGCAGGAAGTCGAGCAATCAGCCCCAGCATTTT. This chain joins TRBV6-6 and TRBJ1-5; D gene unclear. The CDR3 extends over 13 amino acids. V was cut by 6 bases and J by 1 base, with 7 bases left in between. Germline V lookup: CDR1 MNHNY, CDR2 SVGAGI (reference sequence).

The V call is TRBV7-8, the J call TRBJ1-2; the D is unclear. Germline loops: CDR1 SGHVS, CDR2 FQNEAQ. Trimming cost V 1 base and J 1 base, with 7 bases left between them. This CDR3 region has 14 residues. CDR3 sequence (DNA): TGTGCCAGCAGCTTAGACAGCTTTAACTATGGCTACACCTTC. It codes for CASSLDSFNYGYTF.

V gene TRBV28 combines with J gene TRBJ1-6; 8 positions match TRBD1. V gave up 3 bases and J gave up 7 bases; unmatched junction bases: 2. CDR3 length: 14 residues. Germline V CDR1 and CDR2: MDHEN, SYDVKM. The CDR3 region has the DNA TGTGCCAGCAGTTTGTGGACAGGGAATTCACCCCTCCACTTT. This encodes CASSLWTGNSPLHF.

This clone was seen just once. J is TRBJ2-7 and V is TRBV28, with 7 bases that match TRBD1. Germline V gene sequence: CDR1 MDHEN, CDR2 SYDVKM. The length of the CDR3 is 13 residues. Losses at the gene ends were 5 bases for V and 4 bases for J; bases not matched to a gene: 5. CDR3 DNA: TGTGCCAGCAGTGGGGGACAGTTATACGAGCAGTACTTC. Its translation is CASSGGQLYEQYF.

The chain joins TRBV7-2 to TRBJ2-5, with TRBD2 matching over 10 bases. The V and J ends lost 4 bases and 2 bases, in that order; junction bases with no gene match: 4. This CDR3 region has 15 residues. Per germline, CDR1 SGHTA and CDR2 FQGNSA. The DNA for the CDR3 is TGTGCCAGCAGCTCGTGGACTAGCGGACAAGAGACCCAGTACTTC. Translated, it gives CASSSWTSGQETQYF.

This chain joins TRBV6-6 and TRBJ1-1; D gene ambiguous. The CDR3 length is 13 residues. Germline lookup yields CDR1 MNHNY and CDR2 SVGAGI (reference sequence). With 2 bases removed from V and 1 base from J, the gap between germline ends came to 5 bases. CDR3 coding DNA: TGTGCCAGCAGTTACCAGGAGAACACTGAAGCTTTCTTT. It is translated as CASSYQENTEAFF.

The rearrangement uses TRBV9 and TRBJ2-3; no clear D gene. CDR3 length equals 16 residues. The germline V and J ends were trimmed by 3 bases and 1 base, with 15 bases remaining between them. The germline gives CDR1 SGDLS, CDR2 YYNGEE. The CDR3, as DNA: TGTGCCAGCAGCGCCCCTTTGCAGTGGGGCACAGATACGCAGTATTTT. Translating it yields CASSAPLQWGTDTQYF.

This chain joins TRBV7-3 and TRBJ2-1; 7 bases align to TRBD2. This CDR3 spans 16 amino acids. The germline CDR1 and CDR2 sequences are SGHTA and FQGTGA. The ends lost 3 bases at V and 2 bases at J; junction bases unmatched: 7. CDR3 sequence (DNA): TGTGCCAGCAGCTTCAGCGGCGGGAGTACCTACAATGAGCAGTTCTTC. Translating it yields CASSFSGGSTYNEQFF.

The J gene is TRBJ2-3, the V gene TRBV15; no definite D call. The germline V gene has CDR1 LNHNV and CDR2 YYDKDF (reference sequence). The CDR3 totals 17 residues. V lost 0 bases and J 2 bases, leaving 15 bases between the germline ends. The DNA for the CDR3 is TGTGCCACCAGCAGAGACAGCTTCCCTGGGAACACAGATACGCAGTATTTT. This codes for CATSRDSFPGNTDTQYF.

This clone has just one count. The chain combines TRBV28 with TRBJ2-7, with a tentative D call TRBD1 (5 bases). This CDR3 spans 12 amino acids. The V end lost 8 bases, the J end lost 6 bases, and 14 bases lay between the germline ends. The V gene's germline CDR1 is MDHEN and CDR2 SYDVKM. This CDR3 reads CASWGFRGEQYF. The CDR3 DNA is TGTGCCAGCTGGGGATTTAGGGGCGAGCAGTACTTC. Filled out from reference TRBV28 and TRBJ2-7, the complete variable domain reads DVKVTQSSRYLVKRTGEKVFLECVQDMDHENMFWYRQDPGLGLRLIYFSYDVKMKEKGDIPEGYSVSREKKERFSLILESASTNQTSMYLCASWGFRGEQYFGPGTRLTVT.

Comment on this clone: The identical CDR3 is also encoded by other nucleotide sequences in the sample. The chain carries TRBV18 and TRBJ1-5; 10 bases are a match to TRBD1. The CDR3 has 14 amino acids. The V and J ends lost 6 bases and 7 bases, in that order; junction bases with no gene match: 6. The germline V gene has CDR1 KGHSH and CDR2 LQKENI. In DNA form, the CDR3 reads TGTGCCAGCTCGACCGGGACAGGGGACCAGCCCCAGCATTTT. Translation: CASSTGTGDQPQHF.

The chain carries TRBV28 and TRBJ2-1; D might be TRBD1 (6 bases). This CDR3 region has 16 residues. The germline V gene encodes CDR1 MDHEN and CDR2 SYDVKM. V lost 2 bases and J 6 bases, leaving 17 bases between the germline ends. The DNA for the CDR3 is TGTGCCAGCAGTTTACCTTCACGGACAGCCGGCAATGAGCAGTTCTTC. Protein product: CASSLPSRTAGNEQFF.

The genes are TRBV19 and TRBJ1-4; D not resolved. The CDR3 contains 15 residues. CDR1 and CDR2 (germline): LNHDA, SQIVND (reference sequence). V lost 1 base and J 4 bases, leaving 10 bases between the germline ends. As DNA, the CDR3 is TGTGCCAGTAGTATAGGCCGGCAGTATAATGAAAAACTGTTTTTT. It codes for CASSIGRQYNEKLFF.